Below are 23 T cell receptor beta chains sequenced from a single sample in a study of cytomegalovirus exposure and HLA in healthy donors. Vbeta (60) and Jbeta (13) primers were used in the PCR. The protocol was immunoSEQ multiplex PCR, while the TCRdb copy is restricted to in-frame clones and leaves out a portion. The sample consists of 110,000 or so clones, roughly four fifths of them appearing once. Sequencing was carried out using PBMCs. The receptors stem from a woman aged 18-30 years in good health and CMV-seronegative.

The chain couples TRBV5-3 to TRBJ1-4, with 9 nucleotides matching TRBD1. TRBV5-3 is annotated as an ORF whose role is uncertain. Trimming took 4 bases from V and 5 from J; bases not matched to a gene: 6. There are 15 residues in the CDR3. This CDR3 reads CARSGDGQGNEKLFF. CDR3 coding DNA: TGTGCCAGAAGCGGGGATGGACAGGGGAATGAAAAACTGTTTTTT.

This clone was detected only once. The chain combines TRBV11-2 with TRBJ2-3, with 8 bases aligning to TRBD2. The CDR3 has 15 amino acids. The V segment lost 6 bases and the J segment 1 base; nucleotides outside the gene matches: 6. Germline V gene lookup returns CDR1 SGHAT and CDR2 FQNNGV. The CDR3 is CASSNSGDGTDTQYF. Written as DNA, the CDR3 is TGTGCCAGCAGTAATAGCGGGGACGGCACAGATACGCAGTATTTT.

The chain uses TRBV2 and TRBJ1-3, with 7 bases identical to TRBD1. Germline assignment: CDR1 SNHLY and CDR2 FYNNEI. This CDR3 has 16 residues. With 2 bases clipped from V and 2 bases from J, the junction kept 6 bases outside the gene matches. CDR3 DNA: TGTGCCAGCAGTGAAATCGCAGGGGGAACTGGAAACACCATATATTTT. It is translated as CASSEIAGGTGNTIYF.

The V call is TRBV5-1, the J call TRBJ1-4; the match to TRBD1 covers 7 bases. Trimming cost V 4 bases and J 7 bases; bases outside gene matches: 7. Germline V lookup: CDR1 SGHRS, CDR2 YFSETQ. The CDR3 totals 14 residues. The CDR3 reads CASSTDRVGEKLFF. DNA of the CDR3: TGCGCCAGCAGCACAGACAGGGTGGGTGAAAAACTGTTTTTT.

CDR3 in DNA: TGTGCCAGCAGTTACTCAACAGTAGAAGCTTTCTTT. Its protein product is CASSYSTVEAFF. This sequence joins TRBV6-6 and TRBJ1-1; D unclear. V was pared by 0 bases and J by 8 bases, with 7 bases between. The CDR3 contains 12 residues. From germline, CDR1 is MNHNY and CDR2 SVGAGI (reference sequence).

This sequence joins TRBV2 and TRBJ1-6; a weak D match, TRBD1 (6 bases). Germline-derived CDR1 and CDR2 are SNHLY and FYNNEI. This CDR3 contains 13 residues. Trimming took off 6 bases at V and 9 bases at J, with 12 bases between the two ends. In DNA form, the CDR3 reads TGTGCCAGCAGGCCAGGGGAGCGTTCACCCCTCCACTTT. Protein sequence: CASRPGERSPLHF.

CDR3 DNA: TGTGCCAGTAGCCGGACAGGGGAGAATCAGCCCCAGCATTTT. Translated: CASSRTGENQPQHF. The chain links TRBV2 to TRBJ1-5; 9 nucleotides match TRBD1. From germline, CDR1 is SNHLY and CDR2 FYNNEI. The V segment lost 9 bases and the J segment 4 bases; nucleotides outside the gene matches: 7. This CDR3 spans 14 amino acids.

V gene TRBV11-2 combines with J gene TRBJ2-5, with D possibly matching TRBD2 (6 bases). The assigned J gene may be wrong: the sequence end matches TRBJ2-7 better. Germline V CDR1 and CDR2: SGHAT, FQNNGV. CDR3 size: 15 residues. The DNA for the CDR3 is TGTGCCAGCAGCTTAACGTCTAGCGTCTCCTACGAGCAGTACTTC. Translated, it gives CASSLTSSVSYEQYF.

The rearrangement links TRBV5-8 to TRBJ1-6; 7 bases are a match to TRBD1. With V trimmed by 1 base and J by 10 bases, 5 bases remained unmatched. Germline V gene sequence: CDR1 SGHTS, CDR2 YDEGEE. The CDR3 spans 14 residues. The CDR3 here is CASSLRQGGSPLHF. The CDR3 DNA sequence: TGTGCCAGCAGCTTGCGACAGGGAGGCTCACCCCTCCACTTT.

The chain links TRBV4-3 to TRBJ2-7; a possible D gene is TRBD2 (6 bases). The CDR3 sequence is 15 residues long. V was cut by 1 base and J by 3 bases, with 13 bases left in between. Germline lookup yields CDR1 LGHNA and CDR2 YSLEER. The chain's CDR3 is CASSQAGVEDYEQYF. The DNA for the CDR3 is TGCGCCAGCAGCCAAGCGGGGGTCGAGGACTACGAGCAGTACTTC.

This rearrangement joins TRBV18 to TRBJ1-1; 8 nucleotides line up with TRBD1. Germline V gene sequence: CDR1 KGHSH, CDR2 LQKENI. The CDR3 extends over 14 amino acids. The junction had 9 bases not matched to a gene; V was cut back by 4 bases and J by 8 bases. Here the CDR3 DNA reads TGTGCCAGCTCACTGACAGGGGTCCGACTAGAAGCTTTCTTT. This translates into CASSLTGVRLEAFF.

The table lists this clone with a few counts. The gene calls are TRBV7-8 and TRBJ2-7; perhaps TRBD1 as D (5 bases). Trimming left V 1 base short and J 3 bases short, with 7 bases between. The CDR3 contains 13 residues. CDR1 is SGHVS and CDR2 is FQNEAQ in the germline V gene. CDR3 sequence: CASSLGDSYEQYF. The CDR3 bases are TGTGCCAGCAGCTTAGGAGACAGCTACGAGCAGTACTTC. The variable domain in full, completed from reference TRBV7-8 and TRBJ2-7, reads GAGVSQSPRYKVAKRGQDVALRCDPISGHVSLFWYQQALGQGPEFLTYFQNEAQLDKSGLPSDRFFAERPEGSVSTLKIQRTQQEDSAVYLCASSLGDSYEQYFGPGTRLTVT.

The chain is built from TRBV29-1 and TRBJ2-7; no firm D call. The CDR3 is made up of 11 amino acids. Trimming removed 4 bases from V and 5 bases from J, with 9 bases in between. Germline CDR1 is SQVTM and CDR2 is ANQGSEA. As DNA, the CDR3 is TGCAGCGTTGGTACTATGGACGAGCAGTACTTC. It is translated as CSVGTMDEQYF.

This chain joins TRBV2 and TRBJ1-2; D is uncertain. Between the trimmed V and J ends, which lost 4 bases and 6 bases, there was a span of 12 bases. In germline, CDR1 is SNHLY, CDR2 FYNNEI. This CDR3 spans 13 amino acids. The CDR3 bases are TGTGCCAGCAGTGTCGGCAGGAATGATGGCTACACCTTC. Its translation is CASSVGRNDGYTF.

The chain uses TRBV7-2 and TRBJ2-5; weak D call: TRBD1 (5 bases). This CDR3 comprises 14 residues. Trimming pared 1 base from V and 2 bases from J, leaving 8 bases between. The germline CDR1 and CDR2 sequences are SGHTA and FQGNSA. CDR3 bases: TGTGCCAGCAGCTTAGGGGGCAAACAAGAGACCCAGTACTTC. Translated, it gives CASSLGGKQETQYF.

V and J are TRBV7-9 and TRBJ2-1, with 9 positions matching TRBD1. CDR1 and CDR2 (germline): SEHNR, FQNEAQ (reference sequence). The CDR3 is made up of 14 amino acids. Trimming took 6 bases from V and 8 from J; bases not matched to a gene: 8. CDR3 sequence: CASRNRDRVDEQFF. CDR3 DNA: TGTGCCAGCAGAAACCGGGACAGGGTCGATGAGCAGTTCTTC. Looking up the rest from reference TRBV7-9 and TRBJ2-1 gives the full variable domain: DTGVSQNPRHKITKRGQNVTFRCDPISEHNRLYWYRQTLGQGPEFLTYFQNEAQLEKSRLLSDRFSAERPKGSFSTLEIQRTEQGDSAMYLCASRNRDRVDEQFFGPGTRLTVL.

This clone turned up a few times. V gene TRBV4-1 combines with J gene TRBJ1-1, with 9 nucleotides matching TRBD1. Germline V gene data show CDR1 as MGHRA and CDR2 as YSYEKL. The CDR3 has 15 amino acids. Trimming at V came to 4 bases and at J to 6 bases, leaving 9 bases not matched to a gene. The CDR3, as DNA: TGCGCCAGCAGCCCCCAGACAGGGGGTAGAGCTGAAGCTTTCTTT. Encoded protein: CASSPQTGGRAEAFF.

This rearrangement joins TRBV4-1 to TRBJ1-2; 8 bases are shared with TRBD1. CDR3 size: 15 residues. CDR1 is MGHRA, CDR2 YSYEKL, per germline. The ends lost 1 base at V and 7 bases at J; junction bases unmatched: 8. CDR3 loop: CASSQVAGGVGGYTF. The CDR3 DNA reads TGCGCCAGCAGCCAAGTAGCAGGGGGCGTCGGTGGCTACACCTTC.

This chain joins TRBV30 and TRBJ1-3, with TRBD1 identical over 10 bases. This CDR3 has 14 amino acids. CDR1 GTSNPN and CDR2 SVGIG come from the germline V gene (reference sequence). V gave up 5 bases and J gave up 7 bases; unmatched junction bases: 8. Here the CDR3 DNA reads TGTGCCTGGGATTCTTTGGACAGGGGGAACACCATATATTTT. It translates to CAWDSLDRGNTIYF.

The rearrangement links TRBV6-5 to TRBJ1-1; a possible D gene is TRBD1 (6 bases). Trimming pared 2 bases from V and 0 bases from J, leaving 10 bases between. Germline CDR1 is MNHEY and CDR2 is SVGAGI. The CDR3 runs to 15 residues. The CDR3 sequence: CASSYIQGLNTEAFF. CDR3 DNA sequence: TGTGCCAGCAGTTACATTCAGGGGTTGAACACTGAAGCTTTCTTT.

This clone has more than one count but fewer than ten. The chain has TRBV6-1 and TRBJ2-7; D gene ambiguous. This CDR3 region has 12 residues. Germline values: CDR1 MNHNS, CDR2 SASEGT. V was cut by 3 bases and J by 3 bases, with 6 bases left in between. The CDR3 nucleotides read TGTGCCAGCAGTGATCCAGTCTACGAGCAGTACTTC. Protein sequence: CASSDPVYEQYF.

This chain links TRBV4-3 with TRBJ1-2, with a tentative D call TRBD1 (6 bases). The CDR3 is made up of 14 amino acids. Germline V lookup: CDR1 LGHNA, CDR2 YSLEER. Trimming took off 1 base at V and 6 bases at J, with 12 bases between the two ends. The CDR3 loop is CASSQVARGDGYTF. DNA for the CDR3: TGCGCCAGCAGCCAAGTGGCCAGGGGAGATGGCTACACCTTC.

The chain is built from TRBV15 and TRBJ1-2, with D perhaps TRBD1 (5 bases). Germline lookup yields CDR1 LNHNV and CDR2 YYDKDF (reference sequence). V lost 8 bases, J lost 5 bases, and 9 bases lay in between. The CDR3 is 11 residues long. The CDR3 region has the DNA TGTGCCACCGGGGGGGGGTATGGCTACACCTTC. Its protein product is CATGGGYGYTF.